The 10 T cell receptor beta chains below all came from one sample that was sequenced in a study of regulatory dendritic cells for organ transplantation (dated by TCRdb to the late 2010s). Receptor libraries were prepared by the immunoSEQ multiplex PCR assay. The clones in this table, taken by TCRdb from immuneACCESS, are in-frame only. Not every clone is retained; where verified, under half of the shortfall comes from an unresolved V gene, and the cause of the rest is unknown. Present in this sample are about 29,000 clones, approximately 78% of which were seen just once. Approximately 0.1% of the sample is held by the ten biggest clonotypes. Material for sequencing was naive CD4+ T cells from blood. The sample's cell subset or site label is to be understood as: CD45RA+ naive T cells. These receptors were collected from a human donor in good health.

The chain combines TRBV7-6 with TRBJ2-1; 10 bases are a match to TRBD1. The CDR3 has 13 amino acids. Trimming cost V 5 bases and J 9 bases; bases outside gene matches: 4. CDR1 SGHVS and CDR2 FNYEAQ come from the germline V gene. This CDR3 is CASSRQGAGEQFF. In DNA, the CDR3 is TGTGCCAGCAGCCGACAGGGGGCTGGTGAGCAGTTCTTC. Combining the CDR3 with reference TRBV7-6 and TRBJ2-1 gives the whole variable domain GAGVSQSPRYKVTKRGQDVALRCDPISGHVSLYWYRQALGQGPEFLTYFNYEAQQDKSGLPNDRFSAERPEGSISTLTIQRTEQRDSAMYRCASSRQGAGEQFFGPGTRLTVL.

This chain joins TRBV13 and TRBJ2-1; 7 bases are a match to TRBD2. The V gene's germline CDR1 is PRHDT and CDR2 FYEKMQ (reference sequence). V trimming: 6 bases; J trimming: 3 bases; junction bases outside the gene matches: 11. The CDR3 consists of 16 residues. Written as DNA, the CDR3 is TGTGCCAGCAGTTCAAATCGGGGAGGGCTCTACAATGAGCAGTTCTTC. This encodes CASSSNRGGLYNEQFF.

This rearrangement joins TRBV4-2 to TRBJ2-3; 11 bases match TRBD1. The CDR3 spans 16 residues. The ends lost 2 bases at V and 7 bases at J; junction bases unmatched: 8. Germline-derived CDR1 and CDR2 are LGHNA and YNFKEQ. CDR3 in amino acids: CASSQLGTGGQNTQYF. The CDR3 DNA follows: TGTGCCAGCAGCCAACTGGGGACAGGGGGACAGAATACGCAGTATTTT.

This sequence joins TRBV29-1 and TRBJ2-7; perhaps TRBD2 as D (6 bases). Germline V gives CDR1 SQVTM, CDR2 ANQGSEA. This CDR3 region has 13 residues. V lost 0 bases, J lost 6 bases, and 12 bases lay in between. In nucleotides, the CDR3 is TGCAGCGTTGAAGATGGGGGAGGTGTCGAGCAGTACTTC. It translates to CSVEDGGGVEQYF.

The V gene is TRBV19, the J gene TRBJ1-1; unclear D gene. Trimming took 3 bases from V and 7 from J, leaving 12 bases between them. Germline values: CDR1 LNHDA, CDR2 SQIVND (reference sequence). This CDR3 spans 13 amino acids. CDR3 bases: TGTGCCAGTAGTATGAAGGCAGAGGTTGAAGCTTTCTTT. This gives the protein CASSMKAEVEAFF.

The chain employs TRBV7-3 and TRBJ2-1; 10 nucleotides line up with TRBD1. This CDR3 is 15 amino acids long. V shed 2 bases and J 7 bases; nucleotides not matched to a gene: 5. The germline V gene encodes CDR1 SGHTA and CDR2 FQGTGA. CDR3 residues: CASSLGTGDANEQFF. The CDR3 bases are TGTGCCAGCAGCTTAGGGACAGGGGATGCGAATGAGCAGTTCTTC.

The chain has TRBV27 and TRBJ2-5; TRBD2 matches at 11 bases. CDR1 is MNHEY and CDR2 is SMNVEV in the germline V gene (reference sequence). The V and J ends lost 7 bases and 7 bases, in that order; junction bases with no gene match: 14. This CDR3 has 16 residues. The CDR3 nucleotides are TGTGCCAGCACCCCGACTAGCGGGGACCCCAGGGGGACCCAGTACTTC. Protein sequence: CASTPTSGDPRGTQYF.

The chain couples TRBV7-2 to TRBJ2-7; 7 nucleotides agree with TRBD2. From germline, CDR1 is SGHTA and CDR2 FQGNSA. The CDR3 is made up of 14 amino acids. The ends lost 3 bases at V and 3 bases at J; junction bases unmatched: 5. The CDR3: CASSLWEGNYEQYF. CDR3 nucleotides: TGTGCCAGCAGCTTGTGGGAGGGCAACTACGAGCAGTACTTC.

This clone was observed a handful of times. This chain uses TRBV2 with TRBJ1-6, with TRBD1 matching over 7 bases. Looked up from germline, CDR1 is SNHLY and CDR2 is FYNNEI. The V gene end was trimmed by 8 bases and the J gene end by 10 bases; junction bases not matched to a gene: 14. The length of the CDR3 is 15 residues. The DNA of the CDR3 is TGTGCCAGCGAGATGAGGGGACAGTCGGGATCACCCCTCCACTTT. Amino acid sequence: CASEMRGQSGSPLHF. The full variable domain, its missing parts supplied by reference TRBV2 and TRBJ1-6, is EPEVTQTPSHQVTQMGQEVILRCVPISNHLYFYWYRQILGQKVEFLVSFYNNEISEKSEIFDDQFSVERPDGSNFTLKIRSTKLEDSAMYFCASEMRGQSGSPLHFGNGTRLTVT.

CDR3 sequence: CASSFGGGRAGNTIYF. In DNA form, the CDR3 reads TGCGCCAGCAGCTTCGGAGGGGGCAGAGCTGGAAACACCATATATTTT. This chain links TRBV5-1 with TRBJ1-3; 7 bases are a match to TRBD1. Trimming at V came to 2 bases and at J to 2 bases, leaving 7 bases not matched to a gene. Germline V lookup: CDR1 SGHRS, CDR2 YFSETQ. The CDR3 has 16 amino acids.